This record concerns one T cell receptor (beta chain) sequence. Its antigen remains unidentified. Additional DNA sequences in this sample encode the identical CDR3. Germline V gene data show CDR1 as ENHRY and CDR2 as SYGVKD. The V and J ends lost 6 bases and 1 base, in that order; junction bases with no gene match: 0. The CDR3 consists of 13 residues. Sequencing used immunoSEQ v3. Clones were read by immunoSEQ multiplex PCR, and TCRdb kept only the in-frame ones, dropping some. Counted here are nearly 60,000 clones, around 79% occurring once; the ten biggest clones make up about 1.8%. This record belongs to a study of TIL therapy for anti-PD-1-resistant metastatic lung cancer. Study at large: Patients then received nivolumab; progressors got lymphodepletion, TIL and IL-2. Half of patients were current or former smokers. Tumors carried a median about 1.5 non-synonymous mutations per megabase.

Overall study findings and caveats: Patients were highly selected, enriched for treatment-naive, never-smoker and oncogene-addicted cases.

Time point denoted: pre-treatment sample, taken before nivolumab and TIL therapy. The clonotype originates from a person aged 25 to 85 with non-small cell lung cancer. The sequenced sample was blood, obtained at baseline. V is TRBV10-3 and J is TRBJ2-5, with 9 bases matching TRBD1. The CDR3 nucleotides are TGTGCCATCAGGGGACAGGGCCAAGAGACCCAGTACTTC. It encodes CAIRGQGQETQYF.